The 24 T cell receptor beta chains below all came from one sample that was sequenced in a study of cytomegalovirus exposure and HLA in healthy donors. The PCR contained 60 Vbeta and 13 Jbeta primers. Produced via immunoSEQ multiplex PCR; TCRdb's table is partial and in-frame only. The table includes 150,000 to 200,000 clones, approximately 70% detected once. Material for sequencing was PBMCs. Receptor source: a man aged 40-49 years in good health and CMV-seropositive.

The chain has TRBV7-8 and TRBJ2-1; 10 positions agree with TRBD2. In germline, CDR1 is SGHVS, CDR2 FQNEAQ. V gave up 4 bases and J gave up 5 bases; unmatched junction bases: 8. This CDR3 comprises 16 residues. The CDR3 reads CASSSGGLAGDNEQFF. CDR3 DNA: TGTGCCAGCAGCTCCGGGGGGCTAGCGGGGGACAATGAGCAGTTCTTC.

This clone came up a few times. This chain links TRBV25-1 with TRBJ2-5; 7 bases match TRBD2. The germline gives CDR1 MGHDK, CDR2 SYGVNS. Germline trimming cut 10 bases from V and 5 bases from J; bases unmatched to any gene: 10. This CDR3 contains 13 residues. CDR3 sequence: CANLFVRGETQYF. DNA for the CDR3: TGTGCCAACCTGTTCGTGCGGGGGGAGACCCAGTACTTC. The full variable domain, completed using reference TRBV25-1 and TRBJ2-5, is EADIYQTPRYLVIGTGKKITLECSQTMGHDKMYWYQQDPGMELHLIHYSYGVNSTEKGDLSSESTVSRIRTEHFPLTLESARPSHTSQYLCANLFVRGETQYFGPGTRLLVL.

CDR3: CAITGRQNYEQYF. The CDR3 DNA sequence: TGTGCCATCACGGGGAGACAAAACTACGAGCAGTACTTC. The chain carries TRBV10-3 and TRBJ2-7; possible D gene TRBD2, 5 bases. The ends were cut back, 7 bases at V and 3 bases at J, with 13 bases in the middle. CDR1 and CDR2 from the germline V gene are ENHRY and SYGVKD. The length of the CDR3 is 13 residues.

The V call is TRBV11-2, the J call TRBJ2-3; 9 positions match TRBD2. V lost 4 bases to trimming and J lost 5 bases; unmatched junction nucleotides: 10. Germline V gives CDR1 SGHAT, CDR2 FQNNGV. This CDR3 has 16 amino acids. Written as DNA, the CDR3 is TGTGCCAGCAGCTCAATCGCGGGGGGGTGGTTAGATACGCAGTATTTT. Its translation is CASSSIAGGWLDTQYF.

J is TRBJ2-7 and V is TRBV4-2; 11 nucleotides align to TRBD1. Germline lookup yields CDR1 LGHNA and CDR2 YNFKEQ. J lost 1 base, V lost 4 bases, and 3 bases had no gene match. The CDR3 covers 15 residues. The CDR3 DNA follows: TGTGCCAGCAGCCGGGGGACAGGGGGATCCTACGAGCAGTACTTC. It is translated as CASSRGTGGSYEQYF.

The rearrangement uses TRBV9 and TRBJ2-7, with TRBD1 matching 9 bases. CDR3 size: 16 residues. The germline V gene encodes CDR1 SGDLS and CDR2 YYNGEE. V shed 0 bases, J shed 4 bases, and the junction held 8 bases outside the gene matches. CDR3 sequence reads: CASSVGGTGSWYEQYF. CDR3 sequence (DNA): TGTGCCAGCAGCGTAGGAGGGACAGGGAGCTGGTACGAGCAGTACTTC.

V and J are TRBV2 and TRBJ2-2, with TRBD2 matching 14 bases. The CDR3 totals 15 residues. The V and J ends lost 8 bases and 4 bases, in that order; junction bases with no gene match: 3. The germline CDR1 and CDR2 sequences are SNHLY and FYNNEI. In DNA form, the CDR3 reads TGTGCCAGCTCGGGACTAGCGGGGGCCACCGGGGAGCTGTTTTTT. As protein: CASSGLAGATGELFF.

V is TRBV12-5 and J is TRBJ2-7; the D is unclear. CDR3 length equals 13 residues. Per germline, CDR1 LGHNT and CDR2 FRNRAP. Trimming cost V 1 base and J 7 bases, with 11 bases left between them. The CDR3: CASGLGPLREQYF. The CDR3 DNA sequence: TGTGCTAGTGGTTTGGGTCCCCTGCGGGAGCAGTACTTC.

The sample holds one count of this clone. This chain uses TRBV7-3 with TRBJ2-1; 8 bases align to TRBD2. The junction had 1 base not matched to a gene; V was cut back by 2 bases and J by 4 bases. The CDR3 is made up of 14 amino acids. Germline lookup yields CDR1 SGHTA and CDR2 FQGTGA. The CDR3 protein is CASSLAGGYNEQFF. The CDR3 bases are TGTGCCAGCAGCTTAGCGGGGGGTTACAATGAGCAGTTCTTC.

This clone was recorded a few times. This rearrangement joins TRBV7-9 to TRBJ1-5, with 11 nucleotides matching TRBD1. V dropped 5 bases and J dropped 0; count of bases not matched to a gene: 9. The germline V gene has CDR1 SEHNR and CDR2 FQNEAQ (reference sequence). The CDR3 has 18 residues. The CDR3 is CASSPGQGARYSNQPQHF. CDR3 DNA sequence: TGTGCCAGCAGCCCCGGACAGGGGGCGAGATATAGCAATCAGCCCCAGCATTTT.

CDR3 region: CASSNALSLHSPLHF. The CDR3 nucleotides are TGTGCCAGCAGTAACGCGCTGAGTTTACATTCACCCCTCCACTTT. The chain joins TRBV27 to TRBJ1-6, with D uncertain. Germline V lookup: CDR1 MNHEY, CDR2 SMNVEV (reference sequence). This CDR3 spans 15 amino acids. V lost 5 bases and J 8 bases, leaving 16 bases between the germline ends.

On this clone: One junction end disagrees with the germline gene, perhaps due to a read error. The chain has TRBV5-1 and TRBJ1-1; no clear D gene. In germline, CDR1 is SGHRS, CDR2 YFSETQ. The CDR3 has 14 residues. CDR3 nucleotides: TGCGCCAGCAGCATGGGCAGTCAGAACACTAAAGCTTTCTTT. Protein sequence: CASSMGSQNTKAFF.

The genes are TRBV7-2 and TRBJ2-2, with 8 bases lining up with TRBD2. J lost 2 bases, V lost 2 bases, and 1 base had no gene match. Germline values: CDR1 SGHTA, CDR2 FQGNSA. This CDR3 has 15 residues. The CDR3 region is CASSLSGGNTGELFF. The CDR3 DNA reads TGTGCCAGCAGCTTAAGCGGGGGCAACACCGGGGAGCTGTTTTTT.

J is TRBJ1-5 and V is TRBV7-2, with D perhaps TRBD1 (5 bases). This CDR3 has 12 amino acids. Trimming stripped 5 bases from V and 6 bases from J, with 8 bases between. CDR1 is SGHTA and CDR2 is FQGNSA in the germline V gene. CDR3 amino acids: CASSQGGQPQHF. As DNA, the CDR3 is TGTGCCAGCAGCCAGGGAGGTCAGCCCCAGCATTTT. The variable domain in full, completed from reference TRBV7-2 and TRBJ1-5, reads GAGVSQSPSNKVTEKGKDVELRCDPISGHTALYWYRQSLGQGLEFLIYFQGNSAPDKSGLPSDRFSAERTGGSVSTLTIQRTQQEDSAVYLCASSQGGQPQHFGDGTRLSIL.

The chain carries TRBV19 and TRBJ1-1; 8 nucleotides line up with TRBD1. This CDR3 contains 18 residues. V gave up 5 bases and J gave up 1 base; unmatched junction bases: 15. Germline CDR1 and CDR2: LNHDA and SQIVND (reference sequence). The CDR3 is CASSLGQGTRLRNTEAFF. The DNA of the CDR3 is TGTGCCAGTAGTCTCGGACAGGGAACACGACTTAGGAACACTGAAGCTTTCTTT.

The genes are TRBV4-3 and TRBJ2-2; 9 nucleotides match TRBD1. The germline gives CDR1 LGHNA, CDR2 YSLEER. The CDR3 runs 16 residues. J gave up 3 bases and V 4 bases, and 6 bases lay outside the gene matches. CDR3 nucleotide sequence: TGCGCCAGCAGCCCCCGACAGGGGGGTTACACCGGGGAGCTGTTTTTT. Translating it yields CASSPRQGGYTGELFF.

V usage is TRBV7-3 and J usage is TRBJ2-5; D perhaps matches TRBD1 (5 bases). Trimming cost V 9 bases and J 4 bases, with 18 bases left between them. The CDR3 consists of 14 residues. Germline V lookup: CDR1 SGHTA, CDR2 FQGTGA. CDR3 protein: CASSPGPGPETQYF. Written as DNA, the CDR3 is TGTGCCAGTAGCCCAGGGCCAGGGCCAGAGACCCAGTACTTC.

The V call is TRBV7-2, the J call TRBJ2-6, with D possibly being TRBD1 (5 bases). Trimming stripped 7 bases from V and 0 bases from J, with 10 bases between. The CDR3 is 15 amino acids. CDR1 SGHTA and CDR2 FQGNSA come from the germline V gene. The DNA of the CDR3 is TGTGCCAGCAACCGCGACAGCTCTGGGGCCAACGTCCTGACTTTC. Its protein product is CASNRDSSGANVLTF.

The CDR3 here is CATSGRGDRRNDNQPQHF. CDR3 DNA: TGTGCCACCAGCGGAAGAGGGGACAGGAGGAATGACAATCAGCCCCAGCATTTT. V and J are TRBV15 and TRBJ1-5; TRBD1 matches at 8 bases. The junction had 15 bases not matched to a gene; V was cut back by 5 bases and J by 3 bases. The germline gives CDR1 LNHNV, CDR2 YYDKDF (reference sequence). CDR3 length: 18 amino acids.

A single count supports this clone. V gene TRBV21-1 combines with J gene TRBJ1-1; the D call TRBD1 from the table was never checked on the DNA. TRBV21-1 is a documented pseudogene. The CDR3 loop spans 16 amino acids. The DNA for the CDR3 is TGTGCCAGCAGCAAAGAAACGGGACAGCAAAACACTGAAGCTTTCTTT. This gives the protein CASSKETGQQNTEAFF.

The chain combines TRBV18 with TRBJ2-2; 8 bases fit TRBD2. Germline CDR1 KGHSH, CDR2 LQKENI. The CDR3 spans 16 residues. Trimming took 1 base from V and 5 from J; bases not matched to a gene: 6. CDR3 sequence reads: CASSPLAAGETGELFF. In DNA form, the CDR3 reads TGTGCCAGCTCACCACTCGCAGCGGGGGAAACCGGGGAGCTGTTTTTT. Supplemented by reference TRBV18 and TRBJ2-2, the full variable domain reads NAGVMQNPRHLVRRRGQEARLRCSPMKGHSHVYWYRQLPEEGLKFMVYLQKENIIDESGMPKERFSAEFPKEGPSILRIQQVVRGDSAAYFCASSPLAAGETGELFFGEGSRLTVL.

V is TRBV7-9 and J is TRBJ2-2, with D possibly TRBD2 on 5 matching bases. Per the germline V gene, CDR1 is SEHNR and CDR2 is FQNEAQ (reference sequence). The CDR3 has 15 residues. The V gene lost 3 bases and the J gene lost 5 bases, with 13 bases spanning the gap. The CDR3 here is CASSFGRVSTGELFF. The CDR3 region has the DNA TGTGCCAGCAGCTTCGGGCGGGTATCAACCGGGGAGCTGTTTTTT.

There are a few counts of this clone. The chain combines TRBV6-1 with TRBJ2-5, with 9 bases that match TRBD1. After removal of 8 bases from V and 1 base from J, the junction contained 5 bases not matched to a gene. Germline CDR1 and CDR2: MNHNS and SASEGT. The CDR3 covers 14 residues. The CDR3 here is CASVLTGGQETQYF. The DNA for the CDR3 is TGTGCCAGCGTGCTGACAGGGGGCCAAGAGACCCAGTACTTC.

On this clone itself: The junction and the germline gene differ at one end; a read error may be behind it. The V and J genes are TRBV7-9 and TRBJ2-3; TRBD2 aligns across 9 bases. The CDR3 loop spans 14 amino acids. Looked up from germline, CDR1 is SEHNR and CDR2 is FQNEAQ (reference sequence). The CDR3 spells CASSPGTSIDTQYF. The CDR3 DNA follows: TGTGCCAGCAGCCCCGGGACTAGCATAGATACGCAGTATTTT. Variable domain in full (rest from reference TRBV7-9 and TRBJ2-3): DTGVSQNPRHKITKRGQNVTFRCDPISEHNRLYWYRQTLGQGPEFLTYFQNEAQLEKSRLLSDRFSAERPKGSFSTLEIQRTEQGDSAMYLCASSPGTSIDTQYFGPGTRLTVL.